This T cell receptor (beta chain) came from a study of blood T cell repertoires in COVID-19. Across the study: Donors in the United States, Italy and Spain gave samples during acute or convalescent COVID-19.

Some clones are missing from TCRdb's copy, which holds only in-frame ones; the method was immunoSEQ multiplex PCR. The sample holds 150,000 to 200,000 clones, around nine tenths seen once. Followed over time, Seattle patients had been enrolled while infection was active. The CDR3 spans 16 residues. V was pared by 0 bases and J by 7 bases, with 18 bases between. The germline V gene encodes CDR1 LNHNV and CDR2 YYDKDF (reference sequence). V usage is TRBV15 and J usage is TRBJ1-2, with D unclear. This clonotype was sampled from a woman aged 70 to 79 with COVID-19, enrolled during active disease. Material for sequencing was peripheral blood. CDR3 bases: TGTGCCACCAGCAGAGATAAAGGACTTCCTCCAGCTGGCTACACCTTC. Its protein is CATSRDKGLPPAGYTF.